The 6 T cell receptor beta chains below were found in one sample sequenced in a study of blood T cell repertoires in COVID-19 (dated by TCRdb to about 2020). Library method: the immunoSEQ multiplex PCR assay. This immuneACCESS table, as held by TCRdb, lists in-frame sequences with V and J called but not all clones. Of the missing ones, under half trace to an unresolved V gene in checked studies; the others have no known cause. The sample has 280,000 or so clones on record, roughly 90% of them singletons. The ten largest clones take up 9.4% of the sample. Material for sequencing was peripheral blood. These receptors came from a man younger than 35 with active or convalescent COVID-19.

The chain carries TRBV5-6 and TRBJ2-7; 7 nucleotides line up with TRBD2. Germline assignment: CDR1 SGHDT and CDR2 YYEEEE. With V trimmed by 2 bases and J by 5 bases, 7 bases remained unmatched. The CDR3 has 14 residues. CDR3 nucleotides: TGTGCCAGCAGCTTACCCCGGGGAGGGGACGAGCAGTACTTC. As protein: CASSLPRGGDEQYF.

The CDR3 loop is CASSPLTRGQNTEAFF. The CDR3 DNA sequence: TGTGCCAGCTCACCACTGACGCGAGGGCAGAACACTGAAGCTTTCTTT. This chain uses TRBV18 with TRBJ1-1; D unclear. Germline CDR1 is KGHSH and CDR2 is LQKENI. Trimming took 1 base from V and 1 from J, leaving 13 bases between them. The CDR3 spans 16 residues.

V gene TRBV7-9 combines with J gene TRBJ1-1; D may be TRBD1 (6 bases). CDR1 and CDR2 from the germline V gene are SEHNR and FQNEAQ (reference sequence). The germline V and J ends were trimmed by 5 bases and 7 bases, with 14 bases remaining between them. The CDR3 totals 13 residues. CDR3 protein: CASSPRGGDEAFF. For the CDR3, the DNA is TGTGCCAGCAGCCCAAGAGGGGGGGATGAAGCTTTCTTT.

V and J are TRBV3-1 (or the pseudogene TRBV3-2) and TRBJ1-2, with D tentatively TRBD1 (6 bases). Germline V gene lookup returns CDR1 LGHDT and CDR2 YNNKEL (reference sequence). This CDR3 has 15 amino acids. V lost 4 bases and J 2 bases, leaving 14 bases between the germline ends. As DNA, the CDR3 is TGTGCCAGCAGCCCGGCGACAGGACAAAACTATGGCTACACCTTC. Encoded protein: CASSPATGQNYGYTF.

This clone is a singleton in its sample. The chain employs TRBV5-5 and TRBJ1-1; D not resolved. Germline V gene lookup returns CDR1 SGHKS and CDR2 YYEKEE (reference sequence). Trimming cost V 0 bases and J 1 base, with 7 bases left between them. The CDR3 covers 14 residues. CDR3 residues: CASSLVTTNTEAFF. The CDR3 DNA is TGTGCCAGCAGCTTGGTAACAACGAACACTGAAGCTTTCTTT.

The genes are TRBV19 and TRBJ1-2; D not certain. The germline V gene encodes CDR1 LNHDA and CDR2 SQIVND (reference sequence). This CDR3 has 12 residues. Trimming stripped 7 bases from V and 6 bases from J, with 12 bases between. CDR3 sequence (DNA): TGTGCCAGTACGTACGGGGTGGATGGCTACACCTTC. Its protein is CASTYGVDGYTF.